A single sample is the source of the 17 T cell receptor beta chains below, sequenced in a study of CD8+ T cells in alopecia areata. Extracted from the samples, RNA was reverse transcribed into cDNA to serve as the sequencing template. The assay was immunoSEQ multiplex PCR, and TCRdb's table has in-frame clones only and misses some. Among about 210,000 clones, about two fifths were seen once, and the ten largest hold 0.48%. The treatment: oral pan-JAK inhibitor, 5-10 mg twice daily. The sequencing here drew on CD4+ T cells sorted from blood, taken at approximately week 30, from a patient treated with tofacitinib. Every receptor here comes from a human donor with alopecia areata.

Only a few counts were recorded for this clone. The J gene is TRBJ1-1, the V gene TRBV2; 7 bases agree with TRBD1. The J segment lost 1 base and the V segment lost 6 bases, leaving 5 bases of the junction unmatched. Germline V gene sequence: CDR1 SNHLY, CDR2 FYNNEI. The CDR3 runs 14 residues. CDR3 sequence reads: CASREDRPNTEAFF. CDR3 in DNA: TGTGCCAGCAGGGAGGACAGGCCGAACACTGAAGCTTTCTTT.

V usage is TRBV6-6 and J usage is TRBJ2-1; 7 bases map to TRBD2. The CDR3 extends over 16 amino acids. Germline assignment: CDR1 MNHNY and CDR2 SVGAGI (reference sequence). Unmatched junction bases numbered 4, after V lost 2 bases and J lost 0 bases. The CDR3 loop reads CASSYVSSGSYNEQFF. The CDR3 DNA reads as TGTGCCAGCAGTTACGTCTCTAGCGGCTCCTACAATGAGCAGTTCTTC.

The V call is TRBV11-2, the J call TRBJ2-7; D is perhaps TRBD1 (5 bases). The ends were cut back, 2 bases at V and 3 bases at J, with 11 bases in the middle. The CDR3 is 14 amino acids. CDR1 is SGHAT, CDR2 FQNNGV, per germline. Here the CDR3 DNA reads TGTGCCAGCAGCTTATCGAGACAGCTCTACGAGCAGTACTTC. It yields the protein CASSLSRQLYEQYF.

The CDR3 loop reads CASSLISLNTGELFF. The CDR3 region has the DNA TGTGCCAGCAGCTTAATTTCGTTGAACACCGGGGAGCTGTTTTTT. This chain connects TRBV7-9 to TRBJ2-2, with unresolved D. Germline CDR1 is SEHNR and CDR2 is FQNEAQ (reference sequence). CDR3 length: 15 residues. Trimming removed 2 bases from V and 1 base from J, with 8 bases in between.

As concerns this clone: Other DNA variants within this sample encode the same CDR3. The chain combines TRBV7-9 with TRBJ2-5; D remains unclear. The germline V gene encodes CDR1 SEHNR and CDR2 FQNEAQ (reference sequence). Trimming left V 5 bases short and J 5 bases short, with 9 bases between. The CDR3 has 12 residues. For the CDR3, the DNA is TGTGCCAGCAGCCTAGTGAGCGAGACCCAGTACTTC. As protein: CASSLVSETQYF.

A few counts support this clone. The chain has TRBV2 and TRBJ2-1; tentative D call: TRBD1 (7 bases). This CDR3 is built from 16 residues. Germline-derived CDR1 and CDR2 are SNHLY and FYNNEI. The germline V and J ends were trimmed by 6 bases and 2 bases, with 17 bases remaining between them. CDR3 in amino acids: CASSPLRGQTYNEQFF. In DNA form, the CDR3 reads TGTGCCAGCAGCCCCTTGCGGGGACAGACCTACAATGAGCAGTTCTTC.

This clone has only a few counts. The chain joins TRBV7-9 to TRBJ1-1; 8 nucleotides line up with TRBD1. The CDR3 has 14 residues. Germline CDR1 is SEHNR and CDR2 is FQNEAQ (reference sequence). V trimming: 3 bases; J trimming: 2 bases; junction bases outside the gene matches: 2. Written as DNA, the CDR3 is TGTGCCAGCAGCTTTCAGGGGGCCAACACTGAAGCTTTCTTT. As protein: CASSFQGANTEAFF.

This chain connects TRBV15 to TRBJ2-5; D might be TRBD1 (6 bases). Trimming pared 8 bases from V and 4 bases from J, leaving 20 bases between. Germline CDR1 is LNHNV and CDR2 is YYDKDF (reference sequence). The CDR3 is 15 amino acids. The CDR3 loop is CATVKTGTGRETQYF. Written as DNA, the CDR3 is TGTGCCACCGTGAAAACAGGTACAGGGAGAGAGACCCAGTACTTC.

This clone was seen once. This chain links TRBV30 with TRBJ1-2; D perhaps matches TRBD1 (5 bases). The germline V and J ends were trimmed by 0 bases and 3 bases, with 14 bases remaining between them. The CDR3 loop spans 15 amino acids. Germline assignment: CDR1 GTSNPN and CDR2 SVGIG (reference sequence). The CDR3 coding sequence is TGTGCCTGGAGTGTACCCGCAGGGCTGTACTATGGCTACACCTTC. Translation gives CAWSVPAGLYYGYTF. The full variable domain, rest sourced from reference TRBV30 and TRBJ1-2, is SQTIHQWPATLVQPVGSPLSLECTVEGTSNPNLYWYRQAAGRGLQLLFYSVGIGQISSEVPQNLSASRPQDRQFILSSKKLLLSDSGFYLCAWSVPAGLYYGYTFGSGTRLTVV.

The V and J genes are TRBV10-3 and TRBJ1-1, with D possibly being TRBD1 (6 bases). Per the germline V gene, CDR1 is ENHRY and CDR2 is SYGVKD. The V and J ends lost 2 bases and 5 bases respectively, with 12 bases between them. The CDR3 is made up of 14 amino acids. CDR3 nucleotides: TGTGCCATCAGTGAGAGGGACACCAGAACTGAAGCTTTCTTT. It translates to CAISERDTRTEAFF.

The rearrangement uses TRBV18 and TRBJ1-3; 9 bases map to TRBD1. This CDR3 contains 17 residues. V lost 1 base to trimming and J lost 4 bases; unmatched junction nucleotides: 8. Germline CDR1 KGHSH, CDR2 LQKENI. CDR3 region: CASSPQPTGGPGNTIYF. The CDR3 coding sequence is TGTGCCAGCTCACCACAACCGACAGGGGGTCCGGGAAACACCATATATTTT.

V usage is TRBV9 and J usage is TRBJ1-3; TRBD1 might be the D (6 bases). Germline CDR1 is SGDLS and CDR2 is YYNGEE. This CDR3 is 17 amino acids long. Trimming removed 2 bases from V and 0 bases from J, with 15 bases in between. Here the CDR3 reads CASSVLGGLGSGNTIYF. The CDR3 coding sequence is TGTGCCAGCAGCGTTCTCGGGGGGCTTGGCTCTGGAAACACCATATATTTT.

This clone came up a few times. This chain connects TRBV11-2 to TRBJ2-7, with 8 bases lining up with TRBD2. Germline CDR1 and CDR2: SGHAT and FQNNGV. This CDR3 region has 17 residues. V lost 4 bases, J lost 2 bases, and 13 bases stayed unmatched. CDR3 sequence reads: CASSSQRRGDHTYEQYF. The CDR3 DNA follows: TGTGCCAGCAGCTCCCAACGGCGGGGGGATCACACCTACGAGCAGTACTTC.

V is TRBV2 and J is TRBJ2-5; 10 bases align to TRBD1. The CDR3 covers 15 residues. With V trimmed by 6 bases and J by 1 base, 5 bases remained unmatched. Germline V gives CDR1 SNHLY, CDR2 FYNNEI. CDR3 nucleotide sequence: TGTGCCAGCAGGGGACAGGGGACTCTCCAAGAGACCCAGTACTTC. Translation: CASRGQGTLQETQYF.

This clone has more than one count but fewer than ten. The chain combines TRBV30 with TRBJ2-7; D ambiguous. Deletions cut 4 bases from V and 6 bases from J, with 13 bases between. CDR1 is GTSNPN and CDR2 is SVGIG in the germline V gene (reference sequence). This CDR3 comprises 12 residues. The DNA of the CDR3 is TGTGCCTGGACCGCAGGCCCTCCCGAGCAGTACTTC. It translates to CAWTAGPPEQYF.

V and J are TRBV6-5 and TRBJ2-4, with D unresolved. Trimming removed 6 bases from V and 1 base from J, with 10 bases in between. The germline V gene has CDR1 MNHEY and CDR2 SVGAGI. This CDR3 contains 14 residues. CDR3 in DNA: TGTGCCAGCAGCCAAGGGCGCGCCAAAAACATTCAGTACTTC. Translating it yields CASSQGRAKNIQYF.

V is TRBV27 and J is TRBJ2-7; 8 bases match TRBD1. After removal of 2 bases from V and 5 bases from J, the junction contained 2 bases not matched to a gene. Per the germline V gene, CDR1 is MNHEY and CDR2 is SMNVEV (reference sequence). The CDR3 runs to 13 residues. The CDR3 is CASSLGTGDEQYF. The CDR3 nucleotides read TGTGCCAGCAGTTTAGGGACAGGCGACGAGCAGTACTTC.